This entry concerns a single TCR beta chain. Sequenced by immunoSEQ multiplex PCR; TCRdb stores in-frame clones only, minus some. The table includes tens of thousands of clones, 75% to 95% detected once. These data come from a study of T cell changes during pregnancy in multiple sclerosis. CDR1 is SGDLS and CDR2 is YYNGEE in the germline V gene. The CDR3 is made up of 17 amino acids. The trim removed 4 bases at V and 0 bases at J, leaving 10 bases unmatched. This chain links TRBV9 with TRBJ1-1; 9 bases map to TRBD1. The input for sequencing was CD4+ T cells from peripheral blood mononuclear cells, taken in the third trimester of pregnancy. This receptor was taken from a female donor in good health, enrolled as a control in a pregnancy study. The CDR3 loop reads CASSHRDRAPVNTEAFF. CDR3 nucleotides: TGTGCCAGCAGCCACCGGGACAGGGCGCCCGTGAACACTGAAGCTTTCTTT.